The rows below give T cell receptor beta chains drawn from one sample of a study of STAT5B mutations in CD4+ large granular lymphocyte leukemia. TCRdb's copy holds only in-frame clones and misses some; the assay was immunoSEQ multiplex PCR. The sample holds some 29,000 clones, approximately 79% seen once. Sequencing was done on a sample of CD4+ T cells from blood buffy coats. These receptors were collected from a human donor in good health. Both conserved end residues are part of each CDR3. A D gene is named only where the DNA matches it firmly. The size of a clone is reported for some rows only, either as once, few or many, or as a class for expanded clones.

CDR3 protein | CDR3 DNA | J gene | D gene | clone size | V gene
CASSPTGTSGGAADTQYF | TGTGCCAGCAGCCCGACTGGGACTAGCGGGGGAGCCGCAGATACGCAGTATTTT | TRBJ2-3 | TRBD2 | . | TRBV5-4
CASSLVGQALETQYF | TGTGCCAGCAGCTTAGTAGGACAGGCCCTAGAGACCCAGTACTTC | TRBJ2-5 | TRBD1 | . | TRBV7-2
CASSSGTRAQYF | TGTGCCAGCAGTTCCGGGACTAGGGCCCAGTACTTC | TRBJ2-5 | TRBD2 | . | TRBV6-5
CASSSEVGNEQFF | TGTGCCAGCAGCTCCGAAGTCGGCAATGAGCAGTTCTTC | TRBJ2-1 | . | . | TRBV7-6
CATSTWKTGDTGELFF | TGTGCCACCAGCACTTGGAAAACAGGGGACACCGGGGAGCTGTTTTTT | TRBJ2-2 | TRBD1 | . | TRBV15
CASSITTSGGLYEQYF | TGTGCCAGTAGTATCACCACTAGCGGGGGCCTCTACGAGCAGTACTTC | TRBJ2-7 | TRBD2 | . | TRBV19
CASSQDPQQTGKYGYTF | TGCGCCAGCAGCCAAGATCCCCAACAGACAGGGAAATATGGCTACACCTTC | TRBJ1-2 | TRBD1 | . | TRBV4-3
CASRATRGNQPQHF | TGTGCCAGCAGAGCTACAAGGGGCAATCAGCCCCAGCATTTT | TRBJ1-5 | . | . | TRBV6-5
CASSFWGTGANVLTF | TGTGCCAGCAGTTTTTGGGGGACGGGGGCCAACGTCCTGACTTTC | TRBJ2-6 | . | once | TRBV27
CASSMFDQPQHF | TGTGCCAGTAGTATGTTTGATCAGCCCCAGCATTTT | TRBJ1-5 | . | few | TRBV19
CASSRANTAWAFF | TGTGCCAGCAGTCGTGCAAATACGGCCTGGGCTTTCTTT | TRBJ1-1 | . | . | TRBV28
CASSPLQDRGNYGYTF | TGTGCCAGCTCACCCCTACAGGACAGGGGTAACTATGGCTACACCTTC | TRBJ1-2 | TRBD1 | . | TRBV18
CASSQQGPVLHEQFF | TGTGCCAGCAGCCAGCAGGGGCCGGTCCTCCATGAGCAGTTCTTC | TRBJ2-1 | . | . | TRBV14
CASSFEGGAGDTQYF | TGTGCCAGCAGCTTCGAGGGGGGGGCCGGGGATACGCAGTATTTT | TRBJ2-3 | . | . | TRBV7-2
CASSQERISTDTQYF | TGTGCCAGCAGCCAAGAGAGGATAAGCACAGATACGCAGTATTTT | TRBJ2-3 | . | . | TRBV4-2
CATSRDLGLAGETGELFF | TGTGCCACCAGCAGAGATTTGGGCCTAGCGGGGGAGACCGGGGAGCTGTTTTTT | TRBJ2-2 | TRBD2 | once | TRBV15
CSVASQGLEAFF | TGCAGCGTTGCAAGCCAGGGCCTTGAAGCTTTCTTT | TRBJ1-1 | . | few | TRBV29-1
CASSAGGGQMPLYYGYTF | TGTGCCAGCAGCGCGGGGGGGGGACAGATGCCGCTCTACTATGGCTACACCTTC | TRBJ1-2 | TRBD1 | . | TRBV9
CASSPGRRGGHNEQFF | TGTGCCAGCTCACCAGGCCGCCGGGGGGGCCACAATGAGCAGTTCTTC | TRBJ2-1 | TRBD2 | . | TRBV18
CASSLGGAAPGEQFF | TGTGCCAGCAGCTTAGGGGGCGCGGCCCCCGGTGAGCAGTTCTTC | TRBJ2-1 | . | . | TRBV7-2
CASSQGLASGIVDTQYF | TGCGCCAGCAGCCAAGGACTTGCTAGCGGGATCGTGGATACGCAGTATTTT | TRBJ2-3 | TRBD2 | . | TRBV4-3
CASSPASGGTNEQFF | TGTGCCAGCTCACCAGCCAGCGGGGGGACCAATGAGCAGTTCTTC | TRBJ2-1 | TRBD2 | . | TRBV18
CATSFGLETEAFF | TGTGCCACCAGCTTCGGCCTGGAGACTGAAGCTTTCTTT | TRBJ1-1 | . | few | TRBV15
CAISLLAGGTDTQYF | TGTGCCATCTCACTGCTGGCGGGGGGGACAGATACGCAGTATTTT | TRBJ2-3 | TRBD2 | . | TRBV2
CASSLVGGSGNQPQHF | TGTGCCAGCAGCTTAGTAGGGGGCAGTGGCAATCAGCCCCAGCATTTT | TRBJ1-5 | TRBD1 | . | TRBV7-2
CASMDRSAQPQHF | TGTGCCAGTATGGACAGGTCGGCTCAGCCCCAGCATTTT | TRBJ1-5 | TRBD1 | . | TRBV19
CATSRAGLFTDTQYF | TGTGCCACCAGCAGAGCAGGTCTGTTCACAGATACGCAGTATTTT | TRBJ2-3 | . | . | TRBV15
CASSQDGSGGRTDTQYF | TGTGCCAGCAGCCAAGACGGTAGCGGGGGTCGCACAGATACGCAGTATTTT | TRBJ2-3 | TRBD2 | . | TRBV4-2
CSVVVPGGYGYTF | TGCAGCGTTGTAGTTCCAGGAGGATATGGCTACACCTTC | TRBJ1-2 | . | few | TRBV29-1
CASRQGFETDTQYF | TGTGCCAGCAGACAGGGCTTTGAAACAGATACGCAGTATTTT | TRBJ2-3 | . | . | TRBV6-5
CASSLEVSQPQHF | TGTGCCAGCAGCTTAGAAGTAAGTCAGCCCCAGCATTTT | TRBJ1-5 | . | . | TRBV7-2
CASSPHPPQEPEAFF | TGTGCCAGCAGCCCCCACCCCCCCCAGGAACCTGAAGCTTTCTTT | TRBJ1-1 | . | . | TRBV7-9
CASSFWNSYEQYF | TGTGCCAGCAGTTTTTGGAACTCCTACGAGCAGTACTTC | TRBJ2-7 | . | once | TRBV27
CASSAGGQGGNYGYTF | TGTGCCAGCAGCGCCGGTGGGCAGGGGGGAAACTATGGCTACACCTTC | TRBJ1-2 | TRBD1 | . | TRBV9
CASSRQAANTEAFF | TGTGCCAGCTCACGACAGGCCGCGAACACTGAAGCTTTCTTT | TRBJ1-1 | . | . | TRBV18
CASKRGNTNTEAFF | TGTGCCAGCAAGAGAGGGAATACGAACACTGAAGCTTTCTTT | TRBJ1-1 | . | . | TRBV6-5
CASSYSPDTEAFF | TGTGCCAGCAGTTACTCCCCGGACACTGAAGCTTTCTTT | TRBJ1-1 | . | . | TRBV6-5
CASSPDGSNYGYTF | TGCGCCAGCAGCCCGGACGGTTCTAACTATGGCTACACCTTC | TRBJ1-2 | . | . | TRBV5-1
CSVRTGDGYTF | TGCAGCGTTAGGACAGGGGATGGCTACACCTTC | TRBJ1-2 | TRBD1 | . | TRBV29-1
CASSLAWLGTWYEQYF | TGTGCCAGCAGCTTAGCGTGGCTGGGTACGTGGTACGAGCAGTACTTC | TRBJ2-7 | . | . | TRBV7-2
CASSQDALDRGQQPQHF | TGCGCCAGCAGCCAAGATGCTTTGGACAGGGGGCAACAGCCCCAGCATTTT | TRBJ1-5 | TRBD1 | few | TRBV4-1
CASSSDAGVPYNEQFF | TGTGCCAGCAGCTCTGATGCGGGGGTCCCCTACAATGAGCAGTTCTTC | TRBJ2-1 | TRBD2 | . | TRBV5-6
CAISENREWAPLHF | TGTGCCATCAGTGAAAACAGGGAGTGGGCGCCCCTCCACTTT | TRBJ1-6 | . | . | TRBV10-3
CAISDGRGNAAFF | TGTGCCATCAGTGACGGCCGCGGGAACGCGGCTTTCTTT | TRBJ1-1 | . | . | TRBV10-3
CASTRQSTEAFF | TGTGCCAGCACGCGGCAATCCACTGAAGCTTTCTTT | TRBJ1-1 | . | . | TRBV6-1
CASSQDHGKEGSPLHF | TGCGCCAGCAGCCAAGATCACGGCAAAGAGGGCTCACCCCTCCACTTT | TRBJ1-6 | . | few | TRBV4-1
CASSPPGNQPQHF | TGTGCCAGCAGCCCCCCAGGGAATCAGCCCCAGCATTTT | TRBJ1-5 | . | . | TRBV7-2
CASSSHLDSNQPQHF | TGTGCCAGCAGCTCGCACCTGGATAGCAATCAGCCCCAGCATTTT | TRBJ1-5 | . | . | TRBV7-2
CASSFDSSPLSNEKLFF | TGTGCCAGCTCATTCGACAGCAGCCCGCTTTCTAATGAAAAACTGTTTTTT | TRBJ1-4 | . | . | TRBV18
CASSLTSGGLYGYTF | TGTGCCAGTAGTTTAACTTCAGGGGGCTTATATGGCTACACCTTC | TRBJ1-2 | TRBD1 | . | TRBV19
CASSLEKGQPQHF | TGTGCCAGCAGCTTAGAGAAAGGACAGCCCCAGCATTTT | TRBJ1-5 | . | . | TRBV7-2
CASSPSANQPQHF | TGTGCCAGCTCACCTTCAGCAAATCAGCCCCAGCATTTT | TRBJ1-5 | . | . | TRBV18
CASSQDGGLPHYNEQFF | TGCGCCAGCAGCCAAGATGGGGGACTTCCTCACTACAATGAGCAGTTCTTC | TRBJ2-1 | . | . | TRBV4-3
CSVGVGAGAYNEQFF | TGCAGCGTTGGGGTGGGAGCGGGGGCCTACAATGAGCAGTTCTTC | TRBJ2-1 | TRBD2 | . | TRBV29-1
CASSLVQLGDTQYF | TGTGCCAGCAGCTTAGTCCAACTCGGAGATACGCAGTATTTT | TRBJ2-3 | . | . | TRBV11-2
CASSNSGGPGYGYTF | TGTGCCAGCAGCAACTCGGGCGGACCGGGCTATGGCTACACCTTC | TRBJ1-2 | . | few | TRBV6-5